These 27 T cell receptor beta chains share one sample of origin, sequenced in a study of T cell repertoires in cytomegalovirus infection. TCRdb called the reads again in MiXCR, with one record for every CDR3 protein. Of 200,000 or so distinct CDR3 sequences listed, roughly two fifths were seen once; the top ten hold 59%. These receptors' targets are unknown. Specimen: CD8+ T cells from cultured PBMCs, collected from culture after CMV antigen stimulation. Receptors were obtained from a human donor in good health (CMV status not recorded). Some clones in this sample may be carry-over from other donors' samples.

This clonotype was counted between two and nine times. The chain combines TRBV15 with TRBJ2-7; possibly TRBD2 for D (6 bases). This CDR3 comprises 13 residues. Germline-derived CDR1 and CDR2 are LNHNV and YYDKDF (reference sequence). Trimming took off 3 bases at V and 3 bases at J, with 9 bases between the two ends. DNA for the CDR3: TGTGCCACCAGCAGGGCCGGGAGCTACGAGCAGTACTTC. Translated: CATSRAGSYEQYF.

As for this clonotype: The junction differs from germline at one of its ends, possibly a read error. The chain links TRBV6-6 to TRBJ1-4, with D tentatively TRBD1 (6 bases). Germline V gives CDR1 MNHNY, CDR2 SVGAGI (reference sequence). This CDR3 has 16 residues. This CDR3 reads CASSYSGAGAKEKLFF. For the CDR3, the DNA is TGTGCCAGCAGTTACTCGGGGGCAGGGGCTAAAGAAAAACTGTTTTTT.

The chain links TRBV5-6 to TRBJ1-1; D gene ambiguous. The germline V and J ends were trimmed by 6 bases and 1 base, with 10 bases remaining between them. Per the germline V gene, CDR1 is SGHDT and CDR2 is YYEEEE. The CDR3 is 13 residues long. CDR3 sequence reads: CASNPATNTEAFF. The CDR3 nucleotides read TGTGCCAGCAACCCTGCCACGAACACTGAAGCTTTCTTT.

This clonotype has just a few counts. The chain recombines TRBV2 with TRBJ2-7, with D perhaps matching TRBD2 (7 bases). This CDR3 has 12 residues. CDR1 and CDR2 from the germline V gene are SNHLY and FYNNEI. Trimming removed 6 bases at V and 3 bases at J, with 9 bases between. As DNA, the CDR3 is TGTGCCAGCAGAGGGGGGGTCTACGAGCAGTACTTC. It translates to CASRGGVYEQYF.

The CDR3 protein is CATSDLGTGQETQYF. CDR3 nucleotide sequence: TGTGCCACCAGTGATTTAGGGACAGGGCAAGAGACCCAGTACTTC. The V gene is TRBV24-1, the J gene TRBJ2-5; 9 bases fit TRBD1. The germline V gene has CDR1 KGHDR and CDR2 SFDVKD. V shed 1 base and J 2 bases; nucleotides not matched to a gene: 1. CDR3 length: 15 residues.

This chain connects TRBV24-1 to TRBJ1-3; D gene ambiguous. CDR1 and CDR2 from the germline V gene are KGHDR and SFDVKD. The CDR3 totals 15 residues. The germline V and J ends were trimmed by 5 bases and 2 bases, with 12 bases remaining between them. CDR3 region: CATSGRRPPGNTIYF. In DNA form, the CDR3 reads TGTGCCACCAGTGGCAGGCGCCCTCCTGGAAACACCATATATTTT.

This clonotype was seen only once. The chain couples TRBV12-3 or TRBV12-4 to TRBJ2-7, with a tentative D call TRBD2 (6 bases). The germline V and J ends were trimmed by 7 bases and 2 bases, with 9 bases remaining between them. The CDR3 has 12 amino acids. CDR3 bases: TGTGCCAGCACCAGCGGGCCCTACGAGCAGTACTTC. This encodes CASTSGPYEQYF.

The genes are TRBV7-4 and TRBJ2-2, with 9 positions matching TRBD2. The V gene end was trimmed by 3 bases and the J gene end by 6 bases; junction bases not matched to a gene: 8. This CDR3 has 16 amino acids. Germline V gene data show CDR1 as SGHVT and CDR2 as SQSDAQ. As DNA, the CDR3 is TGTGCCAGCAGCTTCGGGGGACTAGCAATTTCCGGGGAGCTGTTTTTT. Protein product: CASSFGGLAISGELFF.

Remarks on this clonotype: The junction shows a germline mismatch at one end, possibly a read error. CDR3 nucleotides: TGCGCCAGCAGGGGAATAGGGGATCACAATAAGCAGTTCTTC. It codes for CASRGIGDHNKQFF. This chain joins TRBV10-2 and TRBJ2-1, with D possibly being TRBD1 (5 bases). The CDR3 loop spans 14 amino acids. Germline V lookup: CDR1 WSHSY, CDR2 SAAADI.

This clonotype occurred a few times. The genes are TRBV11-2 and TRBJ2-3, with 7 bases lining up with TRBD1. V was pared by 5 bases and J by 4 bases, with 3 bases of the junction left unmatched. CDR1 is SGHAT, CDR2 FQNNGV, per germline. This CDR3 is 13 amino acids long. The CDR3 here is CASSLGGSDTQYF. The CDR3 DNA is TGTGCCAGCAGCCTAGGGGGCTCAGATACGCAGTATTTT. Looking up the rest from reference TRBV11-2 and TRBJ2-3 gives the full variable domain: EAGVAQSPRYKIIEKRQSVAFWCNPISGHATLYWYQQILGQGPKLLIQFQNNGVVDDSQLPKDRFSAERLKGVDSTLKIQPAKLEDSAVYLCASSLGGSDTQYFGPGTRLTVL.

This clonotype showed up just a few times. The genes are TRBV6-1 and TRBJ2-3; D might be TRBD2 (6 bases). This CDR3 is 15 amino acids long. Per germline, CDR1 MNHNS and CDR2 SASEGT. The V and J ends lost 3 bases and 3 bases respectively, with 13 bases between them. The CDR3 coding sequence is TGTGCCAGCAGTGAGGTAGCGGATAGGACAGATACGCAGTATTTT. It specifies CASSEVADRTDTQYF.

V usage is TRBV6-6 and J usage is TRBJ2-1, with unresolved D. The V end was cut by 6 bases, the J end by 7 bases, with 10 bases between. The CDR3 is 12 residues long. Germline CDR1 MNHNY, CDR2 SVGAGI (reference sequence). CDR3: CASSPRDNEQFF. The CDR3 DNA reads TGTGCCAGCAGCCCCCGAGATAATGAGCAGTTCTTC.

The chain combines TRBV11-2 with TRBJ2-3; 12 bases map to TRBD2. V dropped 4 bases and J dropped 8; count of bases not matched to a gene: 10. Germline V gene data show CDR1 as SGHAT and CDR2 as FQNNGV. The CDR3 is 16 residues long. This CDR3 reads CASSSATSGGRITQYF. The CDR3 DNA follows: TGTGCCAGCAGCTCTGCCACTAGCGGGGGGAGGATTACGCAGTATTTT.

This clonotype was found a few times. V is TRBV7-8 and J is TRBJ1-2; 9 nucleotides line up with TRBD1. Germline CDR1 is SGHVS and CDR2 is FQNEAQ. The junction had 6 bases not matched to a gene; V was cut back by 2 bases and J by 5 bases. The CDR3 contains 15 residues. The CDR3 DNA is TGTGCCAGCAGCTTAAAAGAAGACAGGGGGTATGGCTACACCTTC. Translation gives CASSLKEDRGYGYTF.

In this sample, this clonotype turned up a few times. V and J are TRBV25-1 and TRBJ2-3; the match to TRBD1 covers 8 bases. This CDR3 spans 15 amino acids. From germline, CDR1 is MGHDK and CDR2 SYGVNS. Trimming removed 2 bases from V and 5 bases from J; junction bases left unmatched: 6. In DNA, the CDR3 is TGTGCCAGCAGTGAAGAGGGTACAGGGGGAGATACGCAGTATTTT. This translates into CASSEEGTGGDTQYF.

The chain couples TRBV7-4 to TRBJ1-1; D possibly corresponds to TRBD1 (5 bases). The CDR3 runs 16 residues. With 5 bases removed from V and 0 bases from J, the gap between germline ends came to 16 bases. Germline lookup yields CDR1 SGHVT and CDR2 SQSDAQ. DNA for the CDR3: TGTGCCAGCAGCCCCGTCGGGGCGGGAATGAACACTGAAGCTTTCTTT. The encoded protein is CASSPVGAGMNTEAFF.

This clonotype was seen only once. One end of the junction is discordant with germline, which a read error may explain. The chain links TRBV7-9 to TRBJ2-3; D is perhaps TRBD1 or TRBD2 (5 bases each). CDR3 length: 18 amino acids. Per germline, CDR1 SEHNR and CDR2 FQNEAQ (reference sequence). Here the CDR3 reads CASSEGLITSRGTDTQYF. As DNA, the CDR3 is TGTGCTAGCAGCGAGGGTCTAATCACAAGCAGGGGCACAGATACGCAGTATTTT.

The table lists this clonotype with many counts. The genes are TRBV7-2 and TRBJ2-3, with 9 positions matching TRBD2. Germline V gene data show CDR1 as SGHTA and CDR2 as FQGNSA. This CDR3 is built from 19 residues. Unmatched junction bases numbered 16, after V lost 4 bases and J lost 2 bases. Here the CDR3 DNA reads TGTGCCAGCAGCTCACAAAGCGGGAGGTACGCACCCGCCACAGATACGCAGTATTTT. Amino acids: CASSSQSGRYAPATDTQYF.

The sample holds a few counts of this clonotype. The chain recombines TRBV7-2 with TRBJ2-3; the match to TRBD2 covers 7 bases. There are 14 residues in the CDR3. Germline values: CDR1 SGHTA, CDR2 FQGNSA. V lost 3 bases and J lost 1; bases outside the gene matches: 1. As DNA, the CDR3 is TGTGCCAGCAGCTTTCTAGCGGGCACAGATACGCAGTATTTT. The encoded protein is CASSFLAGTDTQYF.

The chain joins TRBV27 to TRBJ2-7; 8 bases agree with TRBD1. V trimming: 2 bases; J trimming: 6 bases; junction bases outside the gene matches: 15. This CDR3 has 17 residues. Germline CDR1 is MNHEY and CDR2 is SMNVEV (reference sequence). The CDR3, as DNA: TGTGCCAGCAGTTTAGAATTCCAGGGGGCGAGTAGCTTCGAGCAGTACTTC. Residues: CASSLEFQGASSFEQYF.

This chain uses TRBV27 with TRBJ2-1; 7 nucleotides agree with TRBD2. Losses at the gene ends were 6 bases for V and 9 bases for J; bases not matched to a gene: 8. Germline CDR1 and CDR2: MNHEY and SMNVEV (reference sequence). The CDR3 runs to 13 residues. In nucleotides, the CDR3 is TGTGCCAGCAGCCGGAGTTCGGGGGGTGAGCAGTTCTTC. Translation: CASSRSSGGEQFF.

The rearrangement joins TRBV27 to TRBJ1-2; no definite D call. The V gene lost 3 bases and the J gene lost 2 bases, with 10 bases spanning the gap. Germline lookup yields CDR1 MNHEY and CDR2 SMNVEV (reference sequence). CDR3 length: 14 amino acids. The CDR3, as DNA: TGTGCCAGCAGTTTTGGTCAGGACAACTATGGCTACACCTTC. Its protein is CASSFGQDNYGYTF.

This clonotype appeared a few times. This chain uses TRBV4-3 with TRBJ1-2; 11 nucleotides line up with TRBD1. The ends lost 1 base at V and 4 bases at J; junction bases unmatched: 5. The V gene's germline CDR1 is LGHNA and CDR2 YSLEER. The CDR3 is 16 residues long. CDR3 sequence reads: CASSQVGTGGLYGYTF. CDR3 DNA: TGCGCCAGCAGCCAAGTTGGGACAGGGGGTCTCTATGGCTACACCTTC.

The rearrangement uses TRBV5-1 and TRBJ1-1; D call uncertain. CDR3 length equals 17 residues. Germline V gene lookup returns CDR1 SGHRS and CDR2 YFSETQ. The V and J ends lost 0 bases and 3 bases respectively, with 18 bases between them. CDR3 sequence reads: CASSLVYIGRSDTEAFF. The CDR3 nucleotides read TGCGCCAGCAGCTTGGTTTATATCGGACGAAGTGACACTGAAGCTTTCTTT.

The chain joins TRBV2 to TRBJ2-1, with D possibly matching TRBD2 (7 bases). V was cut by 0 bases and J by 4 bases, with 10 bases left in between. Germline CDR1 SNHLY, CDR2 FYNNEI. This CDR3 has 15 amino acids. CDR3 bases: TGTGCCAGCAGTGAAGCGGGGGGGCCATACAATGAGCAGTTCTTC. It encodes CASSEAGGPYNEQFF.

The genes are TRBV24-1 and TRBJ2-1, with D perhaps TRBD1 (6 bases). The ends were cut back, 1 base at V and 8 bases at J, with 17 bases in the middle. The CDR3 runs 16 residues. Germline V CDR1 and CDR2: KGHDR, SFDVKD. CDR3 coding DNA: TGTGCCACCAGTGATTTAGGGGACACCAGTGACGATGAGCAGTTCTTC. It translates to CATSDLGDTSDDEQFF.

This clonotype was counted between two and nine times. The CDR3 DNA sequence: TGTGCCAGCACTATAACCAGGGGAGCTGGAAACACCATATATTTT. This sequence encodes CASTITRGAGNTIYF. J is TRBJ1-3 and V is TRBV7-4; maybe TRBD1 (6 bases). CDR1 is SGHVT, CDR2 SQSDAQ, per germline. Between the trimmed V and J ends, which lost 7 bases and 2 bases, there was a span of 15 bases. There are 15 residues in the CDR3.